This passage covers 20 T cell receptor beta chains from one sample sequenced in a study of radiotherapy plus CTLA-4 blockade in lung cancer. Data came from immunoSEQ multiplex PCR; TCRdb stores just in-frame clones and leaves some out. Of more than 30,000 clones in the sample, 60% to 75% were seen once. Sequencing was performed on peripheral blood, taken from a patient treated with radiotherapy plus ipilimumab. The source of these receptors is a human donor with non-small cell lung cancer who had stable disease on radiotherapy plus ipilimumab.

The CDR3 DNA is TGTGCCAGCAGCGCCCTCGCGTCTGGGGCCAACGTCCTGACTTTC. Protein sequence: CASSALASGANVLTF. The chain combines TRBV9 with TRBJ2-6; no clear D. Germline V gene sequence: CDR1 SGDLS, CDR2 YYNGEE. V lost 3 bases and J lost 1, with 8 bases in between. The CDR3 length is 15 residues.

This clone has a single count. This sequence joins TRBV4-2 and TRBJ1-2; TRBD1 matches 8 bases. CDR3 length: 15 residues. Losses at the gene ends were 4 bases for V and 1 base for J; bases not matched to a gene: 5. The germline V gene encodes CDR1 LGHNA and CDR2 YNFKEQ. The CDR3 sequence: CASSPTGVRNYGYTF. The CDR3, as DNA: TGTGCCAGCAGCCCGACAGGGGTTCGTAACTATGGCTACACCTTC.

V gene TRBV2 combines with J gene TRBJ2-1; 9 positions agree with TRBD2. There are 13 residues in the CDR3. Germline lookup yields CDR1 SNHLY and CDR2 FYNNEI. V was pared by 8 bases and J by 7 bases, with 6 bases of the junction left unmatched. CDR3 DNA sequence: TGTGCCAGCGGGCGGGAGGGCCCGAATGAGCAGTTCTTC. Protein: CASGREGPNEQFF.

The V and J genes are TRBV7-3 and TRBJ2-1, with D perhaps assigned TRBD1 or TRBD2 (6 bases each). CDR3 length equals 19 residues. The V and J ends lost 3 bases and 4 bases respectively, with 25 bases between them. Germline loops: CDR1 SGHTA, CDR2 FQGTGA. The CDR3 is CASSFSLEGGRRRYNEQFF. CDR3 nucleotides: TGTGCCAGCAGCTTTTCCCTGGAGGGGGGCCGGAGAAGGTACAATGAGCAGTTCTTC.

The chain has TRBV21-1 and TRBJ2-3; the table names TRBD2, a call not compared with the DNA. TRBV21-1 is annotated as a pseudogene. This CDR3 spans 19 amino acids. The CDR3 sequence: CASSKNSGTEFGGTDTQYF. In DNA form, the CDR3 reads TGTGCCAGCAGCAAGAATAGCGGGACCGAATTTGGGGGCACAGATACGCAGTATTTT.

The chain employs TRBV7-8 and TRBJ2-5; 7 bases are shared with TRBD2. V lost 4 bases to trimming and J lost 3 bases; unmatched junction nucleotides: 5. This CDR3 has 14 amino acids. Germline CDR1 SGHVS, CDR2 FQNEAQ. The CDR3: CASSYRRGEETQYF. In nucleotides, the CDR3 is TGTGCCAGCAGCTATCGACGGGGGGAAGAGACCCAGTACTTC.

This chain joins TRBV10-1 and TRBJ1-2, with TRBD1 as a possible D gene (5 bases). V was shortened by 1 base and J by 4 bases, with 10 bases between the two germline ends. The germline V gene has CDR1 WNHNN and CDR2 SYGVQD (reference sequence). The CDR3 spans 14 residues. CDR3 sequence reads: CASSEYRGVYGYTF. CDR3 sequence (DNA): TGCGCCAGCAGTGAGTACCGGGGGGTCTATGGCTACACCTTC.

This clone has a handful of counts. The genes are TRBV27 and TRBJ2-7; D might be TRBD1 (6 bases). The length of the CDR3 is 14 residues. Trimming took off 5 bases at V and 0 bases at J, with 11 bases between the two ends. The V gene's germline CDR1 is MNHEY and CDR2 SMNVEV (reference sequence). Here the CDR3 reads CASSLDRRSYEQYF. As DNA, the CDR3 is TGTGCCAGCAGTCTGGACAGACGCTCCTACGAGCAGTACTTC.

The chain recombines TRBV7-6 with TRBJ2-7; the match to TRBD2 covers 12 bases. J gave up 4 bases and V 1 base, and 5 bases lay outside the gene matches. Germline V gene sequence: CDR1 SGHVS, CDR2 FNYEAQ. This CDR3 spans 16 amino acids. CDR3 coding DNA: TGTGCCAGCAGCTTAGGGACTAGCGGGGAAGGGTACGAGCAGTACTTC. Its translation is CASSLGTSGEGYEQYF.

This clone was counted once. This rearrangement joins TRBV5-4 to TRBJ1-2; 9 bases agree with TRBD1. From germline, CDR1 is SGHNT and CDR2 YYREEE (reference sequence). V trimming: 6 bases; J trimming: 2 bases; junction bases outside the gene matches: 5. The CDR3 is made up of 14 amino acids. Here the CDR3 DNA reads TGTGCCAGCACCGATACAGGGGGCAACTATGGCTACACCTTC. Translated, it gives CASTDTGGNYGYTF.

V gene TRBV29-1 combines with J gene TRBJ2-3, with a weak D call TRBD1 (5 bases). V gave up 1 base and J gave up 6 bases, with 14 bases separating them. Germline V lookup: CDR1 SQVTM, CDR2 ANQGSEA. The CDR3 consists of 14 residues. CDR3 in amino acids: CSVEGGLTWDTQYF. In nucleotides, the CDR3 is TGCAGCGTTGAAGGGGGCCTAACCTGGGATACGCAGTATTTT.

This clone came up a few times. This sequence joins TRBV6-6 and TRBJ1-5; D is unclear. CDR3 length equals 14 residues. From germline, CDR1 is MNHNY and CDR2 SVGAGI (reference sequence). V lost 0 bases and J lost 5, with 8 bases in between. DNA for the CDR3: TGTGCCAGCAGTTACTCGATGTGGGATCAGCCCCAGCATTTT. Translation gives CASSYSMWDQPQHF.

The V call is TRBV18, the J call TRBJ2-1, with 13 bases lining up with TRBD2. Germline V gene sequence: CDR1 KGHSH, CDR2 LQKENI. J was trimmed by 8 bases and V by 3 bases; bases with no gene match: 4. The CDR3 runs 15 residues. DNA of the CDR3: TGTGCCAGCTCACCCCAACTAGCGGGAGGGGATGAGCAGTTCTTC. Translated, it gives CASSPQLAGGDEQFF.

The V and J genes are TRBV11-2 and TRBJ2-7; D is ambiguous. Germline-derived CDR1 and CDR2 are SGHAT and FQNNGV. This CDR3 has 15 residues. The ends were cut back, 4 bases at V and 3 bases at J, with 16 bases in the middle. The chain's CDR3 is CASSSLRRTHYEQYF. CDR3 coding DNA: TGTGCCAGCAGCTCCCTGAGACGGACCCACTACGAGCAGTACTTC.

Regarding this clone: Within the sample, other DNA sequences also encode this same CDR3. The chain couples TRBV5-1 to TRBJ2-5; 8 nucleotides match TRBD1. CDR3 length: 14 amino acids. CDR1 SGHRS and CDR2 YFSETQ come from the germline V gene. With V trimmed by 5 bases and J by 4 bases, 7 bases remained unmatched. CDR3 DNA sequence: TGCGCCAGCAGTTCTGGACAGGGAAGAGAGACCCAGTACTTC. Its translation is CASSSGQGRETQYF. The full variable domain, with the rest looked up from reference TRBV5-1 and TRBJ2-5, is KAGVTQTPRYLIKTRGQQVTLSCSPISGHRSVSWYQQTPGQGLQFLFEYFSETQRNKGNFPGRFSGRQFSNSRSEMNVSTLELGDSALYLCASSSGQGRETQYFGPGTRLLVL.

This clone was seen a few times. This chain uses TRBV6-4 with TRBJ2-7, with 7 bases identical to TRBD1. The CDR3 has 17 amino acids. V dropped 5 bases and J dropped 2; count of bases not matched to a gene: 15. Germline V gives CDR1 MRHNA, CDR2 SNTAGT. CDR3 region: CASSTDLPGQKTYEQYF. The CDR3 region has the DNA TGTGCCAGCAGTACAGACCTCCCGGGACAGAAGACCTACGAGCAGTACTTC.

A single count supports this clone. The chain carries TRBV6-1 and TRBJ2-1, with D perhaps being TRBD1 or TRBD2 (5 bases each). The V end lost 6 bases, the J end lost 5 bases, and 17 bases lay between the germline ends. The CDR3 spans 15 residues. From germline, CDR1 is MNHNS and CDR2 SASEGT. CDR3 sequence: CASSANSGPNNEQFF. Here the CDR3 DNA reads TGTGCCAGCAGCGCAAACTCGGGACCCAACAATGAGCAGTTCTTC.

This rearrangement joins TRBV11-2 to TRBJ2-1; the match to TRBD2 covers 15 bases. Losses at the gene ends were 4 bases for V and 6 bases for J; bases not matched to a gene: 7. This CDR3 spans 17 amino acids. Germline V gene sequence: CDR1 SGHAT, CDR2 FQNNGV. The CDR3 region has the DNA TGTGCCAGCAGCTCCGGACTAGCGGGAGGGCCGGGCAATGAGCAGTTCTTC. Its protein product is CASSSGLAGGPGNEQFF.

This clone has a handful of counts. CDR3 bases: TGTGCCAGCAGTGAAGGGGCAGGGGGTGTGCAGCCCCAGCATTTT. Residues: CASSEGAGGVQPQHF. The rearrangement links TRBV6-1 to TRBJ1-5; 7 positions agree with TRBD1. With 1 base clipped from V and 7 bases from J, the junction kept 7 bases outside the gene matches. The CDR3 sequence is 15 residues long. Germline V gene data show CDR1 as MNHNS and CDR2 as SASEGT.

V and J are TRBV2 and TRBJ1-4, with D uncertain. The CDR3 loop spans 14 amino acids. The V and J ends lost 6 bases and 7 bases respectively, with 15 bases between them. The germline V gene has CDR1 SNHLY and CDR2 FYNNEI. The CDR3 nucleotides read TGTGCCAGCAGCCCCACGAGGTCGGGTGAAAAACTGTTTTTT. Translating it yields CASSPTRSGEKLFF.